This passage covers 12 T cell receptor beta chains from one sample sequenced in a study of Graves' ophthalmopathy and Graves' hyperthyroidism. Amplification from RNA transcripts yielded the TCR beta CDR3 regions. The first round was an RT-PCR with HTBI primers, and the second round was a multiplex PCR. From the multiplex PCR reads, TCRdb called clonotypes with MiXCR, one entry per CDR3 protein. The sample lists about 620,000 distinct CDR3 sequences, approximately 21% seen once, with roughly 7.4% in the top ten. Sequences were obtained from peripheral blood. The origin of the receptors is a woman aged 18-29 years with stable Graves' hyperthyroidism. Some clones in this sample may be carry-over from other donors' samples.

V gene TRBV12-3 or TRBV12-4 combines with J gene TRBJ1-3; no clear D. The CDR3 extends over 13 amino acids. V was trimmed by 5 bases and J by 9 bases, leaving 14 bases between them. The CDR3 reads CASSAAWRGTIYF. CDR3 in DNA: TGTGCCAGCAGTGCCGCGTGGCGGGGCACCATATATTTT.

This clonotype was detected only a few times. The chain couples TRBV20-1 to TRBJ2-7; D is possibly TRBD1 or TRBD2 (5 bases each). V was cut by 6 bases and J by 0 bases, with 15 bases left in between. The CDR3 loop spans 14 amino acids. Germline CDR1 DFQATT, CDR2 SNEGSKA (reference sequence). CDR3 sequence (DNA): TGCAGTGCCCCGTGCAGGGACGCCTCCTACGAGCAGTACTTC. As protein: CSAPCRDASYEQYF.

There are many counts of this clonotype. The chain has TRBV7-3 and TRBJ2-7; possibly TRBD1 for D (6 bases). The V and J ends lost 3 bases and 0 bases respectively, with 12 bases between them. This CDR3 spans 15 amino acids. Germline-derived CDR1 and CDR2 are SGHTA and FQGTGA. CDR3 sequence reads: CASSFQGPYSYEQYF. The CDR3 DNA reads TGTGCCAGCAGCTTCCAGGGGCCTTACTCCTACGAGCAGTACTTC. Using reference TRBV7-3 and TRBJ2-7 for the parts outside the CDR3, the full variable domain is GAGVSQTPSNKVTEKGKYVELRCDPISGHTALYWYRQSLGQGPEFLIYFQGTGAADDSGLPNDRFFAVRPEGSVSTLKIQRTERGDSAVYLCASSFQGPYSYEQYFGPGTRLTVT.

This clonotype was found once. The V gene is TRBV12-3 or TRBV12-4, the J gene TRBJ1-2; D unresolved. V was clipped by 4 bases and J by 1 base, with 7 bases between them. The length of the CDR3 is 13 residues. CDR3 nucleotides: TGTGCCAGCAGTTGGCACGTTAACTATGGCTACACCTTC. Its translation is CASSWHVNYGYTF.

There are many counts of this clonotype. The CDR3 reads CASWDSRIYNSPLHF. In nucleotides, the CDR3 is TGTGCCAGCTGGGACAGCCGAATTTATAATTCACCCCTCCACTTT. The rearrangement joins TRBV2 to TRBJ1-6; TRBD1 agrees at 7 bases. V lost 8 bases, J lost 4 bases, and 8 bases stayed unmatched. CDR1 SNHLY and CDR2 FYNNEI come from the germline V gene. The CDR3 is 15 amino acids.

This clonotype was counted a few times. This sequence joins TRBV18 and TRBJ1-1; TRBD1 might be the D (6 bases). The CDR3 is made up of 17 amino acids. V was clipped by 0 bases and J by 1 base, with 15 bases between them. The germline CDR1 and CDR2 sequences are KGHSH and LQKENI. The CDR3 loop is CASSPPGSGAGNTEAFF. The CDR3 nucleotides are TGTGCCAGCTCACCACCGGGGTCAGGGGCGGGGAACACTGAAGCTTTCTTT.

The chain is built from TRBV10-3 and TRBJ1-3; D unresolved. The CDR3 is 12 residues long. V dropped 0 bases and J dropped 7 bases, with 4 bases sitting between them. From germline, CDR1 is ENHRY and CDR2 SYGVKD. CDR3 bases: TGTGCCATCAGTGAGTCGAGGAACACCATATATTTT. Residues: CAISESRNTIYF.

There are many counts of this clonotype. This chain connects TRBV7-8 to TRBJ2-7; no firm D call. Germline loops: CDR1 SGHVS, CDR2 FQNEAQ. The CDR3 runs to 16 residues. Trimming stripped 4 bases from V and 4 bases from J, with 20 bases between. The CDR3 region has the DNA TGTGCCAGCAGCTCACCCGTCGACCTCGTAGGGTACGAGCAGTACTTC. It specifies CASSSPVDLVGYEQYF. Complete variable domain (other parts from reference TRBV7-8 and TRBJ2-7): GAGVSQSPRYKVAKRGQDVALRCDPISGHVSLFWYQQALGQGPEFLTYFQNEAQLDKSGLPSDRFFAERPEGSVSTLKIQRTQQEDSAVYLCASSSPVDLVGYEQYFGPGTRLTVT.

This clonotype was observed many times. V gene TRBV4-1 combines with J gene TRBJ2-4, with no clear D. The germline V gene encodes CDR1 MGHRA and CDR2 YSYEKL. CDR3 length: 15 amino acids. With 0 bases removed from V and 0 bases from J, the gap between germline ends came to 6 bases. The CDR3 DNA is TGCGCCAGCAGCCAAGACAGGATAGCCAAAAACATTCAGTACTTC. Amino acid sequence: CASSQDRIAKNIQYF.

This clonotype came up many times. V usage is TRBV12-3 or TRBV12-4 and J usage is TRBJ2-7, with TRBD1 matching over 7 bases. J gave up 4 bases and V 7 bases, and 10 bases lay outside the gene matches. The CDR3 runs 14 residues. The CDR3 protein is CASTLGQPDYEQYF. CDR3 sequence (DNA): TGTGCCAGCACCCTGGGACAGCCAGATTACGAGCAGTACTTC.

There are a few counts of this clonotype. A much larger clone differs from this one at a single base, so this may be a read error. J is TRBJ1-2 and V is TRBV20-1; the match to TRBD1 covers 10 bases. This CDR3 has 12 residues. Germline-derived CDR1 and CDR2 are DFQATT and SNEGSKA (reference sequence). As DNA, the CDR3 is TGCAGTGAGTCGGGACAGGGGTATGGCTACGCCTTC. Its protein is CSESGQGYGYAF.

The V and J genes are TRBV6-1 and TRBJ2-5; 7 nucleotides agree with TRBD1. Germline trimming cut 8 bases from V and 3 bases from J; bases unmatched to any gene: 6. Germline V gene lookup returns CDR1 MNHNS and CDR2 SASEGT. The CDR3 covers 13 residues. CDR3 residues: CASVSGTEETQYF. For the CDR3, the DNA is TGTGCCAGCGTATCCGGGACAGAAGAGACCCAGTACTTC.